This TCR beta chain is from a study of neoadjuvant anti-PD-1 for oral cavity cancer. Libraries were prepared by immunoSEQ multiplex PCR; TCRdb keeps only in-frame clonotypes and omits some of them. The repertoire holds a few thousand clones, 58% seen once, with 7.2% in the top ten. Trimming left V 6 bases short and J 0 bases short, with 8 bases between. This CDR3 is 13 amino acids long. CDR1 is MDHEN and CDR2 is SYDVKM in the germline V gene. The TCR sequence derives from a person aged 35 to 85 with oral cavity squamous cell carcinoma. The chain combines TRBV28 with TRBJ1-2, with no clear D. The material was tumor tissue, obtained before nivolumab (anti-PD-1) treatment. Here the CDR3 reads CASSYKTNYGYTF. As DNA, the CDR3 is TGTGCCAGCAGCTATAAAACTAACTATGGCTACACCTTC.